In its sample, the clone carrying this T cell receptor (beta chain) was seen many times. Its antigen is currently unknown. These data originate in a study of blood T cells in healthy people across ages. Overall study: Using template switching, researchers captured about one barcoded beta molecule for each two T cells. Study-wide findings and caveats: Age showed a roughly linear inverse relationship with TCR beta diversity per million T cells.

Donor samples were obtained from healthy Caucasian individuals from Russia, aged about 6 to 95. Through a sample-barcoded 5' primer and a J-beta primer mix, a second PCR was run for 7 to 11 cycles. Unique molecular identifiers of 12 random nucleotides labeled each cDNA. Each CDR3 protein gets one entry after TCRdb re-called the 5' RACE reads with MiXCR. In the table there are 650,000 to 700,000 distinct CDR3 sequences, approximately 30% of which are singletons. V was cut by 4 bases and J by 2 bases, with 12 bases left in between. The CDR3 has 14 amino acids. The germline V gene encodes CDR1 MNHEY and CDR2 SVGEGT.

The clonotype was recovered from a woman of 80 years or more in good health. The chain couples TRBV6-2 or TRBV6-3 to TRBJ2-7; D gene uncertain. Sequenced input: blood. The CDR3 loop reads CASSSARNPYEQYF. The CDR3 region has the DNA TGTGCCAGCAGTTCCGCCAGAAATCCCTACGAGCAGTACTTC.